This T cell receptor beta chain was observed in a study of blood T cell repertoires in COVID-19. This clone has only one observation. Sequenced by immunoSEQ multiplex PCR; TCRdb stores in-frame clones only, minus some. The profile shows about 150,000 clones, around 84% of them singletons. The germline gives CDR1 LNHDA, CDR2 SQIVND (reference sequence). The CDR3 is 14 amino acids. V shed 4 bases and J 7 bases; nucleotides not matched to a gene: 5. Sequencing was performed on PBMCs or T cells enriched from blood (not recorded which). The TCR originated in a man aged 50 to 60 who had recovered from COVID-19. The chain joins TRBV19 to TRBJ2-2; 8 bases align to TRBD2. The CDR3 DNA follows: TGTGCCAGTAGTACGGGACTAGGAAGCGGGGAGCTGTTTTTT. Residues: CASSTGLGSGELFF. Using reference TRBV19 and TRBJ2-2 for the parts outside the CDR3, the full variable domain is DGGITQSPKYLFRKEGQNVTLSCEQNLNHDAMYWYRQDPGQGLRLIYYSQIVNDFQKGDIAEGYSVSREKKESFPLTVTSAQKNPTAFYLCASSTGLGSGELFFGEGSRLTVL.